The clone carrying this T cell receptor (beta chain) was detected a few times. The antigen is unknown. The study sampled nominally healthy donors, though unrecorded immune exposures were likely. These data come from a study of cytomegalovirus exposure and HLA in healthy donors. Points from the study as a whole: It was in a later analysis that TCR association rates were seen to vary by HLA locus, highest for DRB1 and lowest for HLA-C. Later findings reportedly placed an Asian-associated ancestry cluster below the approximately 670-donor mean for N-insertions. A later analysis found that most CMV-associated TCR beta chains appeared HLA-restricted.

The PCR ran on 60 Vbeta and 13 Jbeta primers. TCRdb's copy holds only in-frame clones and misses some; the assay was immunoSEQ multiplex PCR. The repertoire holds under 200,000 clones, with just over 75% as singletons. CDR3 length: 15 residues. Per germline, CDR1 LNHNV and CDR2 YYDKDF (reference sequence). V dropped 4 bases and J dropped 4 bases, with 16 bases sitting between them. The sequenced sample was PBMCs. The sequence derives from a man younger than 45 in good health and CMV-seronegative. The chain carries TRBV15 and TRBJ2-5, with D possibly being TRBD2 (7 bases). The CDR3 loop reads CATSTTSGGSETQYF. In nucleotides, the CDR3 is TGTGCCACCAGCACCACGTCGGGGGGCTCAGAGACCCAGTACTTC.